The sequence of this T cell receptor beta chain was determined in a study of T cells in localized non-small cell lung cancer (dated by TCRdb to 2018 to 2020). As for the study more broadly: T cell repertoires of more than 200 early-stage NSCLC patients were analyzed, with tumors being compared against uninvolved tumor-adjacent lungs. The cohort consisted of 200 to 300 treatment-naive NSCLC patients whose localized lung tumors had been resected. Of the NSCLC patients, 129 were male and 85 to 110 were female, and the mean age was approximately 66 years. Beyond this particular receptor, the publication reports: Uninvolved tumor-adjacent lung showed the highest T cell clonality, higher than tumor, which suggests more focused antigenic responses in the uninvolved tumor-adjacent lung. A median of approximately 62 of the top 100 tumor clones turned up in the paired uninvolved adjacent lung, and under 30 of those clones also ranked among the top 100 of that same adjacent lung. Because the study design was exploratory, TCR variables were selected using unadjusted p-values without false-discovery rate correction. Longer overall survival was associated with higher T cell density in blood, whereas shorter survival was associated with higher clonality in adjacent lung. Because multi-region tumor sequencing was not performed, intratumor heterogeneity could not be ruled out.

The table lists this clone with a count of one. Its antigen is still unknown. Base qualities were left out, and no much larger clone turns up one base away. At diagnosis, tumor, uninvolved tumor-adjacent lung and peripheral blood were collected and then preserved as a mix of FFPE and fresh-frozen material. For TCR repertoire profiling, the blood samples were analyzed as peripheral blood mononuclear cells. The V end loses 5 bases and the J end loses 3 bases, and a stretch of 14 bases separates them. From cysteine to phenylalanine, the CDR3 is 15 amino acids long. Left in the record is the CDR3 DNA by itself, 45 bases read in frame from the first base. Per the germline V gene, MNHEY is the CDR1 and SVGAGI is the CDR2. TCR beta CDR3 regions were sequenced from DNA using the immunoSEQ Assay. Per the authors' processing: T cell density was computed as TCR beta template counts normalized to usable DNA estimated by amplifying housekeeping genes. Using the preseqR package, richness was estimated by extrapolating to 120,000 templates for tissue samples and 400,000 templates for PBMC samples. Clonality was taken to be one minus Pielou's evenness. Differential abundance testing on productive amino-acid clonotypes, with a minimum total count of 5 and an alpha of 0.1, was used to identify tissue-enriched TCRs. The Jaccard Index and the Morisita Overlap Index were used to measure repertoire overlap between compartments. GLIPH grouped TCR beta CDR3s together with public tetramer-defined viral CDR3s, and a viral motif had to include at least three viral sequences and show V-gene enrichment. The table comes from immuneACCESS by way of TCRdb, which keeps in-frame sequences with V and J called. Part of the clones is missing from these tables; in studies checked, under half for an unresolved V gene and the rest for unknown reasons. That table is the source of V, J and clone size, and D and trimming were worked out from the DNA. Within this sample are roughly 32,000 clones, with 70% to 90% of them counted one time only. The ten largest account for 3.5% to 5% of the sample.

The sequence derives from a woman aged 35-75 years with stage III lung adenocarcinoma. The input for sequencing was peripheral blood mononuclear cells, taken before any cancer treatment. The sequence joins TRBV6-5 to TRBJ1-5; the D gene is not confidently resolved. For the CDR3, the sequence is CASSPGRANNQPQHF. The DNA sequence is given as TGTGCCAGCAGTCCCGGGCGGGCGAACAATCAGCCCCAGCATTTT.